This TCR beta chain was captured by sequencing in a study of memory CD4+ T cells and cytomegalovirus serostatus. This clone appeared a few times. The sort gate was single viable CD3+CD4+CD8-CD45RO+ cells for memory CD4+ T cells. V gave up 1 base and J gave up 4 bases, with 17 bases separating them. The CDR3 spans 16 residues. CDR1 KGHSH and CDR2 LQKENI come from the germline V gene. The repertoire was sequenced with immunoSEQ multiplex PCR; TCRdb's copy has only in-frame clones and lacks some. In the table there are under 45,000 clones, over 65% of which are singletons. Sequencing was done on a sample of memory CD4+ T cells from blood. The J gene is TRBJ2-7, the V gene TRBV18; D is undetermined. The sequence was obtained from an adult in good health and CMV-seronegative. The CDR3 sequence is CASSPLAAKSLYEQYF. The CDR3 nucleotides are TGTGCCAGCTCACCACTTGCTGCCAAATCCCTATACGAGCAGTACTTC.